Below are 11 T cell receptor beta chains sequenced from a single sample in a study of molecular identifiers for immune sequencing clone quantification. TCRdb fed the PCR reads into MiXCR, producing one record per CDR3 protein. This sample carries roughly 300,000 distinct CDR3 sequences, 24% of them seen once, and the ten largest clones take approximately 0.74%. The sample comprised naive CD8+ T cells from blood, with Jurkat cell RNA spiked in. Subset here: FACS-sorted CD8+CD4-CCR7+CD45RA+ naive T cells. The receptor source for this set is a human donor in good health. Some libraries in this study had Jurkat cell RNA spiked in.

In this sample, this clonotype turned up many times. V is TRBV4-3 and J is TRBJ2-7; possible D gene TRBD2, 5 bases. V was trimmed by 3 bases and J by 3 bases, leaving 15 bases between them. Germline loops: CDR1 LGHNA, CDR2 YSLEER. The CDR3 has 15 residues. CDR3 loop: CASSHSAGDYYEQYF. CDR3 sequence (DNA): TGCGCCAGCAGCCATTCGGCAGGAGACTACTACGAGCAGTACTTC.

As regards this clonotype: A clone one base away is much larger, so this may be a read error. V gene TRBV12-3 or TRBV12-4 combines with J gene TRBJ2-3, with 9 bases that match TRBD1. The CDR3 totals 14 residues. The CDR3 bases are TGTGTCAGCACCTGGGACAGGGATGCAGATACGCAGTATTTT. It codes for CVSTWDRDADTQYF.

The table lists this clonotype with many counts. V is TRBV28 and J is TRBJ2-1; possible D gene TRBD1, 5 bases. The CDR3 loop spans 15 amino acids. CDR1 MDHEN and CDR2 SYDVKM come from the germline V gene. V was pared by 3 bases and J by 3 bases, with 12 bases between. CDR3 sequence (DNA): TGTGCCAGCAGTTTTCCAGGGTCCTACTACAATGAGCAGTTCTTC. This gives the protein CASSFPGSYYNEQFF.

This clonotype has more than one count but fewer than ten. V gene TRBV7-9 combines with J gene TRBJ2-3; 7 bases line up with TRBD1. Germline trimming cut 5 bases from V and 1 base from J; bases unmatched to any gene: 6. This CDR3 comprises 15 residues. CDR1 is SEHNR and CDR2 is FQNEAQ in the germline V gene (reference sequence). CDR3 DNA sequence: TGTGCCAGCAGCGAAGGGACAGAACGCACAGATACGCAGTATTTT. This encodes CASSEGTERTDTQYF.

In this sample, this clonotype turned up many times. The V call is TRBV6-5, the J call TRBJ1-2; no clear D gene. Trimming left V 2 bases short and J 4 bases short, with 8 bases between. The CDR3 loop spans 13 amino acids. The V gene's germline CDR1 is MNHEY and CDR2 SVGAGI. DNA of the CDR3: TGTGCCAGCAGTTACGACGGACCCTATGGCTACACCTTC. Encoded protein: CASSYDGPYGYTF.

Concerning this clonotype itself: A single base separates this from a much larger clone, so it may be a read error. The chain recombines TRBV27 with TRBJ1-1; no reliable D call. Germline loops: CDR1 MNHEY, CDR2 SMNVEV (reference sequence). The CDR3 runs to 13 residues. CDR3 DNA sequence: TGTGTCAGCAGATCCGGAGGGCCCGCTGAAGCTTTCTTT. Amino acids: CVSRSGGPAEAFF.

The table lists this clonotype with many counts. The gene calls are TRBV7-2 and TRBJ2-7; D is possibly TRBD1 or TRBD2 (7 bases each). CDR1 is SGHTA and CDR2 is FQGNSA in the germline V gene. Trimming left V 5 bases short and J 3 bases short, with 17 bases between. This CDR3 contains 15 residues. The CDR3 DNA follows: TGTGCCAGCAGCCAGGGGGAGGGCCCCCTCTACGAGCAGTACTTC. This codes for CASSQGEGPLYEQYF.

Many counts were recorded for this clonotype. CDR3 protein: CAWSATGYTGELFF. CDR3 nucleotide sequence: TGTGCCTGGAGTGCCACGGGTTACACCGGGGAGCTGTTTTTT. The chain carries TRBV30 and TRBJ2-2; unclear D gene. The CDR3 runs to 14 residues. V lost 1 base and J 3 bases, leaving 9 bases between the germline ends. Germline CDR1 reads GTSNPN; CDR2 reads SVGIG (reference sequence).

The V and J genes are TRBV20-1 and TRBJ2-3, with D possibly being TRBD1 (5 bases). The CDR3 is 14 residues long. CDR1 is DFQATT and CDR2 is SNEGSKA in the germline V gene (reference sequence). V lost 6 bases, J lost 5 bases, and 18 bases lay in between. The CDR3, as DNA: TGCAGTGCCCCGGGTCAGGGTTTCGAAGATACGCAGTATTTT. Translating gives CSAPGQGFEDTQYF.

This clonotype was observed at least ten times. The chain couples TRBV29-1 to TRBJ1-1, with 9 nucleotides matching TRBD1. V gave up 8 bases and J gave up 11 bases; unmatched junction bases: 9. Germline CDR1 reads SQVTM; CDR2 reads ANQGSEA. This CDR3 contains 11 residues. The CDR3 DNA follows: TGCAGCAGTGGACAGGGGTTATACGCTTTCTTT. It is translated as CSSGQGLYAFF.

The chain joins TRBV6-2 or TRBV6-3 to TRBJ2-7; no reliable D call. There are 15 residues in the CDR3. Between the trimmed V and J ends, which lost 0 bases and 2 bases, there was a span of 11 bases. Germline V gene sequence: CDR1 MNHEY, CDR2 SVGEGT. The CDR3: CASSYSALSPYEQYF. DNA of the CDR3: TGTGCCAGCAGTTACTCTGCGCTAAGTCCCTACGAGCAGTACTTC.